The rows below give T cell receptor beta chains drawn from one sample of a study of T cells after yellow fever vaccination. Via MiXCR, TCRdb re-called the 5' RACE reads, giving one row per CDR3 protein. Of roughly 500,000 distinct CDR3 sequences in the sample, 15% to 20% are singletons; the top ten hold approximately 15%. Sequenced here: PBMCs, sampled 15 days after the yellow fever booster vaccination. The receptor set was obtained from a man between 25 and 39 years old who received the YFV17D yellow fever vaccine. The CDR3 runs from the conserved cysteine through the conserved F or W. Fields, in order: CDR3 DNA, CDR3 protein, clone size, V gene, J gene, D gene. The D gene is left open where the match is weak. Only part of the rows carry a size: once, few, many, or a class if the clone is expanded.

CDR3nt: TGCAGTGCTAGAGGACCAGGGATCTCCTACAATGAGCAGTTCTTC; CDR3aa: CSARGPGISYNEQFF; abundance: .; v_gene: TRBV20-1; j_gene: TRBJ2-1; d_gene: .
CDR3nt: TGTGCCAGCAGCTTGAAGACCCTTAATCAGCCCCAGCATTTT; CDR3aa: CASSLKTLNQPQHF; abundance: .; v_gene: TRBV5-6; j_gene: TRBJ1-5; d_gene: .
CDR3nt: TGTGCCAGCAGCCAAGGGGCTAGCGGGGGGCGGCACTTCTTC; CDR3aa: CASSQGASGGRHFF; abundance: .; v_gene: TRBV6-2/TRBV6-3; j_gene: TRBJ2-1; d_gene: TRBD2
CDR3nt: TGTGCCAGCAGCTTAGTAGGGGGACAGGGGTCTTGGTACGAGCAGTACTTC; CDR3aa: CASSLVGGQGSWYEQYF; abundance: few; v_gene: TRBV7-2; j_gene: TRBJ2-7; d_gene: TRBD1
CDR3nt: TGTGCCAGCAGTTACTCGAATGTCTTGCGATCCAGCGAGCAGTACTTC; CDR3aa: CASSYSNVLRSSEQYF; abundance: few; v_gene: TRBV6-2/TRBV6-3; j_gene: TRBJ2-7; d_gene: .
CDR3nt: TGTGCCAGCAGCCCTAGTTACAAAGAGACCCAGTACTTC; CDR3aa: CASSPSYKETQYF; abundance: .; v_gene: TRBV4-2; j_gene: TRBJ2-5; d_gene: .
CDR3nt: TGTGCCAGCAGCGGCGGAGGGCCGCGGGGCACAGATACGCAGTATTTT; CDR3aa: CASSGGGPRGTDTQYF; abundance: few; v_gene: TRBV9; j_gene: TRBJ2-3; d_gene: .
CDR3nt: TGCGCCAGCGGACTAGCGGGGAACTACGAGCAGTACTTC; CDR3aa: CASGLAGNYEQYF; abundance: few; v_gene: TRBV4-3; j_gene: TRBJ2-7; d_gene: TRBD2
CDR3nt: TGCGCCAGCAGATGGCGGGGCGGCTATGAGCAGTTCTTC; CDR3aa: CASRWRGGYEQFF; abundance: few; v_gene: TRBV5-1; j_gene: TRBJ2-1; d_gene: .
CDR3nt: TGCGCCAGCAGCTTGCCGGGCTCTGGGGCCAACGTCCTGACTTTC; CDR3aa: CASSLPGSGANVLTF; abundance: few; v_gene: TRBV5-1; j_gene: TRBJ2-6; d_gene: .
CDR3nt: TGTGCCAGCAGCTTAGTTGGTAGCGGGACGGCCTCGGCCTACGAGCAGTACTTC; CDR3aa: CASSLVGSGTASAYEQYF; abundance: once; v_gene: TRBV7-8; j_gene: TRBJ2-7; d_gene: TRBD2
CDR3nt: TGCGCCAGCACAGGGACAGGCTACGAGCAGTACTTC; CDR3aa: CASTGTGYEQYF; abundance: many; v_gene: TRBV5-1; j_gene: TRBJ2-7; d_gene: TRBD1
CDR3nt: TGCAGTGCTAGCCCTGGTGTTAGCGGGAGCAATGAGCAGTTCTTC; CDR3aa: CSASPGVSGSNEQFF; abundance: many; v_gene: TRBV20-1; j_gene: TRBJ2-1; d_gene: TRBD2
CDR3nt: TGTGCCAGCAGCCAGCTAAGAGAGACCCAGTACTTC; CDR3aa: CASSQLRETQYF; abundance: .; v_gene: TRBV3-1; j_gene: TRBJ2-5; d_gene: .
CDR3nt: TGTGCCAGCAGTTCCGGGCAGGGGGCGCGGGGCTACACCTTC; CDR3aa: CASSSGQGARGYTF; abundance: .; v_gene: TRBV9; j_gene: TRBJ1-2; d_gene: TRBD1
CDR3nt: TGCGCCAGCAGCTTGCATACCGGCGGGAACACCGGGGAGCTGTTTTTT; CDR3aa: CASSLHTGGNTGELFF; abundance: few; v_gene: TRBV5-1; j_gene: TRBJ2-2; d_gene: .
CDR3nt: TGCGCCAGCAGCCAAGAGTGGACTAGCGGGATGGATGAGCAGTTCTTC; CDR3aa: CASSQEWTSGMDEQFF; abundance: .; v_gene: TRBV4-3; j_gene: TRBJ2-1; d_gene: TRBD2
CDR3nt: TGCAGCGTTGGATTCACCTACGAGCAGTACTTC; CDR3aa: CSVGFTYEQYF; abundance: few; v_gene: TRBV29-1; j_gene: TRBJ2-7; d_gene: .
CDR3nt: TGCGCCAGCAGCTTGTCGCCCGATCCGAACACCGGGGAGCTGTTTTTT; CDR3aa: CASSLSPDPNTGELFF; abundance: .; v_gene: TRBV5-1; j_gene: TRBJ2-2; d_gene: .
CDR3nt: TGTGCCAGCAGTTACGGTCAGGGGGCCGTCGGGGAGCTGTTTTTT; CDR3aa: CASSYGQGAVGELFF; abundance: few; v_gene: TRBV6-5; j_gene: TRBJ2-2; d_gene: TRBD1
CDR3nt: TGTGCCAGCAGTTTCAGAAGGTTCGAGGAGCTGTTTTTT; CDR3aa: CASSFRRFEELFF; abundance: .; v_gene: TRBV12-3/TRBV12-4; j_gene: TRBJ2-2; d_gene: .
CDR3nt: TGCGCCAGCAGCGACGGACAGGGAATCTACGAGCAGTACTTC; CDR3aa: CASSDGQGIYEQYF; abundance: .; v_gene: TRBV5-1; j_gene: TRBJ2-7; d_gene: TRBD1
CDR3nt: TGTGCCAGCAGCCACCATGGAGAGACCTACGAGCAGTACTTC; CDR3aa: CASSHHGETYEQYF; abundance: few; v_gene: TRBV4-2; j_gene: TRBJ2-7; d_gene: .
CDR3nt: TGCAGTGCTAGCAGTGGGACAGGGTACGAAAAACTGTTTTTT; CDR3aa: CSASSGTGYEKLFF; abundance: few; v_gene: TRBV20-1; j_gene: TRBJ1-4; d_gene: TRBD1
CDR3nt: TGTGCCATCCCCGGGACTAGTAATTACGAGCAGTACTTC; CDR3aa: CAIPGTSNYEQYF; abundance: few; v_gene: TRBV10-3; j_gene: TRBJ2-7; d_gene: TRBD2
CDR3nt: TGCAGTGCTAGAGATCAGCCCGGTGGCGAGCAGTACTTC; CDR3aa: CSARDQPGGEQYF; abundance: .; v_gene: TRBV20-1; j_gene: TRBJ2-7; d_gene: .
CDR3nt: TGTGCCAGCAGCCCGAACCTAGCGGGAGTCTCCTACGAGCCGTACTTC; CDR3aa: CASSPNLAGVSYEPYF; abundance: .; v_gene: TRBV7-8; j_gene: TRBJ2-7; d_gene: TRBD2
CDR3nt: TGTGCCAGCAGCGGAGGGACTAGCGGGAGCCGGTACGAGCAGTACTTC; CDR3aa: CASSGGTSGSRYEQYF; abundance: few; v_gene: TRBV7-2; j_gene: TRBJ2-7; d_gene: TRBD2
CDR3nt: TGTGCCAGCAGCTTCGGACTCTCTTACTCCTACGAGCAGTACTTC; CDR3aa: CASSFGLSYSYEQYF; abundance: .; v_gene: TRBV7-8; j_gene: TRBJ2-7; d_gene: .
CDR3nt: TGTGCCAGCTGGGGGGGAACAGGGAACACCGGGGAGCTGTTTTTT; CDR3aa: CASWGGTGNTGELFF; abundance: .; v_gene: TRBV2; j_gene: TRBJ2-2; d_gene: TRBD2
CDR3nt: TGTGCCAGCAGCCCCCGCGGGGACAGGGGCCCTGAACCAAATCAGCCCCAGCATTTT; CDR3aa: CASSPRGDRGPEPNQPQHF; abundance: .; v_gene: TRBV11-1; j_gene: TRBJ1-5; d_gene: TRBD1
CDR3nt: TGCGCCAGCAGCTCAGGGAATCCTGGGGCCAACGTCCTGACTTTC; CDR3aa: CASSSGNPGANVLTF; abundance: few; v_gene: TRBV5-1; j_gene: TRBJ2-6; d_gene: .
CDR3nt: TGCAGTGCTCAAAGGACTAGCAAGGACGAGCAGTACTTC; CDR3aa: CSAQRTSKDEQYF; abundance: .; v_gene: TRBV20-1; j_gene: TRBJ2-7; d_gene: TRBD2
CDR3nt: TGTGCCAGCACCTCTCTCCCCCGGGGGTCGAGGGAGGGATCCTACGAGCAGTACTTC; CDR3aa: CASTSLPRGSREGSYEQYF; abundance: .; v_gene: TRBV6-1; j_gene: TRBJ2-7; d_gene: TRBD2
CDR3nt: TGTGCCAGCACCCTGTCGGGGGAGAGGGATACGCAGTATTTT; CDR3aa: CASTLSGERDTQYF; abundance: many; v_gene: TRBV12-3/TRBV12-4; j_gene: TRBJ2-3; d_gene: .
CDR3nt: TGTGCCACCAGTGGCGGACGGAGCGGAGCGGCCTACAATGAGCAGTTCTTC; CDR3aa: CATSGGRSGAAYNEQFF; abundance: few; v_gene: TRBV24-1; j_gene: TRBJ2-1; d_gene: .
CDR3nt: TGTGCCAGCCTTCCTAGCGGGAGGGGGGAGACCCAGTACTTC; CDR3aa: CASLPSGRGETQYF; abundance: few; v_gene: TRBV28; j_gene: TRBJ2-5; d_gene: TRBD2
CDR3nt: TGCAGTGCTAGGGGCACAGGGCTCGGTCAGCCCCAGCATTTT; CDR3aa: CSARGTGLGQPQHF; abundance: many; v_gene: TRBV20-1; j_gene: TRBJ1-5; d_gene: .
CDR3nt: TGCGCCAGCAGCCCTCAAACTAGCGGGAGGGCCTTCGGCACCGGGGAGCTGTTTTTT; CDR3aa: CASSPQTSGRAFGTGELFF; abundance: few; v_gene: TRBV4-3; j_gene: TRBJ2-2; d_gene: TRBD2
CDR3nt: TGCAGTGCTGGCCTAGCGGGAGTCTACAATGAGCAGTTCTTC; CDR3aa: CSAGLAGVYNEQFF; abundance: few; v_gene: TRBV20-1; j_gene: TRBJ2-1; d_gene: TRBD2
CDR3nt: TGTGCCAGCCAACAAAGGACAGGACAAGAGACCCAGTACTTC; CDR3aa: CASQQRTGQETQYF; abundance: .; v_gene: TRBV12-3/TRBV12-4; j_gene: TRBJ2-5; d_gene: TRBD1
CDR3nt: TGTGCCAGCAGCTTAGCCGGGACAGCGAGTAGTAACATTCAGTACTTC; CDR3aa: CASSLAGTASSNIQYF; abundance: .; v_gene: TRBV11-2; j_gene: TRBJ2-4; d_gene: TRBD1
CDR3nt: TGTGCCACCAGTGATGGACAGGGATTCACAGATACGCAGTATTTT; CDR3aa: CATSDGQGFTDTQYF; abundance: .; v_gene: TRBV24-1; j_gene: TRBJ2-3; d_gene: TRBD1
CDR3nt: TGCGCCAGCAGCTTGATGCACAATGAGCAGTTCTTC; CDR3aa: CASSLMHNEQFF; abundance: few; v_gene: TRBV5-1; j_gene: TRBJ2-1; d_gene: .
CDR3nt: TGTGCCAGCAGCTTACGGGGACCATCCTACGAGCAGTACTTC; CDR3aa: CASSLRGPSYEQYF; abundance: .; v_gene: TRBV7-2; j_gene: TRBJ2-7; d_gene: .
CDR3nt: TGTGCCAGCAGCCAAGATCTGGGGATTAGCGCCTACGAGCAGTACTTC; CDR3aa: CASSQDLGISAYEQYF; abundance: .; v_gene: TRBV4-2; j_gene: TRBJ2-7; d_gene: .